These 14 T cell receptor beta chains were sequenced from one sample in a study of blood T cells in healthy people across ages. The use of a sample-barcoded 5' primer and a J-beta primer mix characterized a second PCR of about 7 to 12 cycles. MiXCR, applied by TCRdb to the 5' RACE reads, yields one record per CDR3 protein. The data show over 1,500,000 distinct CDR3 sequences, roughly 43% seen once. Sequencing used blood. The source of these receptors is a human donor in good health.

This clonotype has a handful of counts. The chain links TRBV7-2 to TRBJ2-7; D is perhaps TRBD1 or TRBD2 (6 bases each). The CDR3 spans 17 residues. Per germline, CDR1 SGHTA and CDR2 FQGNSA. Trimming pared 1 base from V and 3 bases from J, leaving 19 bases between. CDR3: CASSLVGGMGINYEQYF. The CDR3 bases are TGTGCCAGCAGCTTAGTAGGGGGGATGGGCATTAACTACGAGCAGTACTTC.

This clonotype was picked up a small number of times. This chain links TRBV7-9 with TRBJ1-2; D might be TRBD1 (6 bases). Trimming took off 5 bases at V and 7 bases at J, with 14 bases between the two ends. Per germline, CDR1 SEHNR and CDR2 FQNEAQ (reference sequence). This CDR3 has 13 amino acids. The CDR3 DNA reads TGTGCCAGCAGCCCTGCGGGGGGCGCTGGCTACACCTTC. This gives the protein CASSPAGGAGYTF.

The gene calls are TRBV2 and TRBJ2-3; 7 nucleotides agree with TRBD1. Per germline, CDR1 SNHLY and CDR2 FYNNEI. The CDR3 contains 15 residues. The junction had 7 bases not matched to a gene; V was cut back by 7 bases and J by 0 bases. CDR3 residues: CASTPGQDSTDTQYF. The CDR3 coding sequence is TGTGCCAGCACTCCCGGACAGGATAGCACAGATACGCAGTATTTT.

This clonotype turned up a few times. This rearrangement joins TRBV2 to TRBJ1-5; D is uncertain. The CDR3 runs 18 residues. Deletions cut 1 base from V and 0 bases from J, with 16 bases between. Germline lookup yields CDR1 SNHLY and CDR2 FYNNEI. CDR3 bases: TGTGCCAGCAGTGAAGTAGGTATTTCCCAGTTTAGCAATCAGCCCCAGCATTTT. This encodes CASSEVGISQFSNQPQHF.

The sample holds a few counts of this clonotype. The chain links TRBV9 to TRBJ2-1; 9 bases line up with TRBD2. V shed 4 bases, J shed 0 bases, and the junction held 14 bases outside the gene matches. CDR3 size: 19 residues. CDR1 is SGDLS and CDR2 is YYNGEE in the germline V gene. CDR3 protein: CASSPMSLGGGASYNEQFF. The CDR3 region has the DNA TGTGCCAGCAGCCCCATGTCGCTGGGCGGGGGGGCCTCCTACAATGAGCAGTTCTTC.

This clonotype was observed a handful of times. CDR3 in DNA: TGTGCCAGCAGCGTGAGCGGGGTGGAGACCCAGTACTTC. It encodes CASSVSGVETQYF. The chain carries TRBV9 and TRBJ2-5; 7 bases match TRBD2. The CDR3 covers 13 residues. Trimming took 2 bases from V and 5 from J; bases not matched to a gene: 3. Looked up from germline, CDR1 is SGDLS and CDR2 is YYNGEE.

The chain links TRBV4-2 to TRBJ1-2, with a possible D match to TRBD1 (6 bases). This CDR3 has 16 residues. Germline assignment: CDR1 LGHNA and CDR2 YNFKEQ. The ends were cut back, 7 bases at V and 8 bases at J, with 26 bases in the middle. CDR3 nucleotides: TGTGCCAGCACCCGAGGACAGCAGCGGTACCCGCAGGGCTACACCTTC. Protein sequence: CASTRGQQRYPQGYTF.

The table lists this clonotype with a few counts. The chain carries TRBV4-1 and TRBJ2-3, with 7 bases lining up with TRBD2. Germline V gene lookup returns CDR1 MGHRA and CDR2 YSYEKL. The V and J ends lost 9 bases and 4 bases, in that order; junction bases with no gene match: 16. This CDR3 comprises 16 residues. In nucleotides, the CDR3 is TGCGCCAGTCGAAAAACCTGGCGGGGGTACGCAGATACGCAGTATTTT. Protein: CASRKTWRGYADTQYF.

This chain uses TRBV9 with TRBJ2-5, with D possibly TRBD2 on 6 matching bases. The CDR3 contains 15 residues. Trimming shortened V by 1 base and J by 1 base, and 11 bases separated the two germline ends. From germline, CDR1 is SGDLS and CDR2 YYNGEE. The CDR3: CASSVRGTVQETQYF. The CDR3 bases are TGTGCCAGCAGCGTACGGGGGACGGTCCAAGAGACCCAGTACTTC.

The chain is built from TRBV20-1 and TRBJ1-2; 8 nucleotides agree with TRBD1. The ends lost 6 bases at V and 5 bases at J; junction bases unmatched: 5. The CDR3 extends over 12 amino acids. CDR1 DFQATT and CDR2 SNEGSKA come from the germline V gene (reference sequence). The CDR3 loop reads CSADRQGYGYTF. CDR3 DNA: TGCAGTGCCGATCGACAGGGGTATGGCTACACCTTC.

J is TRBJ2-1 and V is TRBV29-1; TRBD2 matches 7 bases. Germline loops: CDR1 SQVTM, CDR2 ANQGSEA. CDR3 length: 14 residues. V dropped 8 bases and J dropped 0; count of bases not matched to a gene: 7. This CDR3 is CSTDRTSSYNEQFF. Written as DNA, the CDR3 is TGCAGCACCGATCGGACTAGCTCCTACAATGAGCAGTTCTTC.

This sequence joins TRBV10-3 and TRBJ1-6; unclear D gene. Germline CDR1 is ENHRY and CDR2 is SYGVKD. Trimming took off 5 bases at V and 10 bases at J, with 18 bases between the two ends. The CDR3 contains 15 residues. DNA of the CDR3: TGTGCCATCAGTACCAACGGATGGGGAACGTCACCCCTCCACTTT. Its translation is CAISTNGWGTSPLHF.

The gene calls are TRBV13 and TRBJ1-2; 7 nucleotides match TRBD1. With 5 bases clipped from V and 3 bases from J, the junction kept 18 bases outside the gene matches. Germline values: CDR1 PRHDT, CDR2 FYEKMQ (reference sequence). The CDR3 spans 18 residues. CDR3 residues: CASSRRRTGAPADYGYTF. DNA of the CDR3: TGTGCCAGCAGCAGGCGAAGGACAGGAGCCCCCGCAGACTATGGCTACACCTTC. The full variable domain, rest sourced from reference TRBV13 and TRBJ1-2, is AAGVIQSPRHLIKEKRETATLKCYPIPRHDTVYWYQQGPGQDPQFLISFYEKMQSDKGSIPDRFSAQQFSDYHSELNMSSLELGDSALYFCASSRRRTGAPADYGYTFGSGTRLTVV.

A remark on this clonotype: A junction boundary mismatches the germline segment, possibly from a read error. The chain carries TRBV10-3 and TRBJ1-2; TRBD1 might be the D (6 bases). The CDR3 is made up of 14 amino acids. Germline V gene lookup returns CDR1 ENHRY and CDR2 SYGVKD. The CDR3 region has the DNA TGTGCCATCAGTGAGGAGGACAGCCGCTATAGCTACACCTTC. Translation gives CAISEEDSRYSYTF.